The 28 T cell receptor beta chains presented below share a single source sample, sequenced in a study of T cell responses to AZD1222 COVID-19 vaccine (dated by TCRdb to about 2021). The library was produced with the immunoSEQ multiplex PCR assay. This is the immuneACCESS table as TCRdb keeps it, with only in-frame sequences that have V and J called. A part of the clones is gone; compared with another copy, unresolved V genes explain less than half, and the rest is unexplained. Here the sample has 80,000 to 90,000 clones; 90% occur a single time. Clones ranked in the top ten supply about 2.9% of the sample. The time point label, as the study defines it: baseline before first vaccination. The sequences come from peripheral blood, collected on day 0 of AZD1222 vaccination. The source is an adult in good health.

This sequence joins TRBV7-2 and TRBJ1-2; 7 bases align to TRBD1. V trimming: 5 bases; J trimming: 5 bases; junction bases outside the gene matches: 11. The CDR3 sequence is 15 residues long. From germline, CDR1 is SGHTA and CDR2 FQGNSA. The DNA for the CDR3 is TGTGCCAGCAGCAATAGACAGGGTATGAGGTATGGCTACACCTTC. Translating gives CASSNRQGMRYGYTF. The full variable domain, rest sourced from reference TRBV7-2 and TRBJ1-2, is GAGVSQSPSNKVTEKGKDVELRCDPISGHTALYWYRQSLGQGLEFLIYFQGNSAPDKSGLPSDRFSAERTGGSVSTLTIQRTQQEDSAVYLCASSNRQGMRYGYTFGSGTRLTVV.

The count of this clone is one. The CDR3 bases are TGTGCTAGTGGCCGGGGTCAGGCAACTAATGAAAAACTGTTTTTT. This encodes CASGRGQATNEKLFF. This chain joins TRBV12-5 and TRBJ1-4; no firm D call. Deletions cut 6 bases from V and 0 bases from J, with 11 bases between. CDR1 and CDR2 from the germline V gene are LGHNT and FRNRAP. CDR3 length: 15 amino acids.

The chain has TRBV5-6 and TRBJ1-4; D not certain. V dropped 4 bases and J dropped 6 bases, with 19 bases sitting between them. The CDR3 length is 16 residues. Germline CDR1 and CDR2: SGHDT and YYEEEE. The CDR3 DNA follows: TGTGCCAGCAGCCTCGCAGAGGGCCCGCGTTATGAAAAACTGTTTTTT. Translating it yields CASSLAEGPRYEKLFF.

This sequence joins TRBV5-8 and TRBJ2-5; 11 bases are shared with TRBD2. Germline loops: CDR1 SGHTS, CDR2 YDEGEE. V dropped 5 bases and J dropped 4; count of bases not matched to a gene: 10. This CDR3 is 16 amino acids long. CDR3 loop: CASRQGTSGLGETQYF. CDR3 coding DNA: TGTGCCAGCAGACAGGGGACTAGCGGCCTCGGAGAGACCCAGTACTTC.

This chain uses TRBV11-2 with TRBJ2-2, with 8 bases matching TRBD2. CDR1 is SGHAT, CDR2 FQNNGV, per germline. Trimming took 5 bases from V and 4 from J; bases not matched to a gene: 9. This CDR3 spans 16 amino acids. The CDR3, as DNA: TGTGCCAGCAGCCACGGGACTAGGACAGTCACCGGGGAGCTGTTTTTT. Protein: CASSHGTRTVTGELFF.

This rearrangement joins TRBV4-1 to TRBJ2-7; TRBD2 matches 10 bases. The CDR3 runs 18 residues. With V trimmed by 8 bases and J by 5 bases, 21 bases remained unmatched. The germline CDR1 and CDR2 sequences are MGHRA and YSYEKL. This chain's CDR3 is CASSPGLAKPVMGNEQYF. CDR3 in DNA: TGCGCCAGCTCTCCGGGACTAGCGAAACCAGTGATGGGGAACGAGCAGTACTTC.

This clone has a handful of counts. The chain employs TRBV9 and TRBJ2-1; 11 bases fit TRBD2. The CDR3 totals 15 residues. The V and J ends lost 3 bases and 2 bases, in that order; junction bases with no gene match: 1. The V gene's germline CDR1 is SGDLS and CDR2 YYNGEE. The CDR3 coding sequence is TGTGCCAGCAGCGCGACTAGCGGGGCCTACAATGAGCAGTTCTTC. Translating it yields CASSATSGAYNEQFF.

The chain uses TRBV7-6 and TRBJ2-7, with 14 bases matching TRBD2. V shed 0 bases, J shed 7 bases, and the junction held 8 bases outside the gene matches. CDR1 and CDR2 from the germline V gene are SGHVS and FNYEAQ. The CDR3 sequence is 17 residues long. The CDR3 protein is CASSLATGGLAGGEQYF. Here the CDR3 DNA reads TGTGCCAGCAGCTTAGCGACTGGCGGACTAGCGGGAGGAGAGCAGTACTTC. The complete variable domain, with remaining parts taken from reference TRBV7-6 and TRBJ2-7, reads GAGVSQSPRYKVTKRGQDVALRCDPISGHVSLYWYRQALGQGPEFLTYFNYEAQQDKSGLPNDRFSAERPEGSISTLTIQRTEQRDSAMYRCASSLATGGLAGGEQYFGPGTRLTVT.

V usage is TRBV7-9 and J usage is TRBJ2-1, with TRBD2 identical over 11 bases. Per the germline V gene, CDR1 is SEHNR and CDR2 is FQNEAQ (reference sequence). J lost 8 bases, V lost 6 bases, and 9 bases had no gene match. CDR3 length: 15 residues. CDR3 loop: CASRLLAGVSDEQFF. CDR3 DNA: TGTGCCAGCAGACTACTAGCGGGAGTTAGCGATGAGCAGTTCTTC.

This rearrangement joins TRBV27 to TRBJ2-5, with 12 positions matching TRBD2. The CDR3 has 13 residues. V lost 3 bases to trimming and J lost 7 bases; unmatched junction nucleotides: 0. The germline gives CDR1 MNHEY, CDR2 SMNVEV (reference sequence). The CDR3 spells CASSLGLAGTQYF. CDR3 DNA sequence: TGTGCCAGCAGTTTGGGACTAGCGGGGACCCAGTACTTC.

This chain links TRBV2 with TRBJ2-1; 8 nucleotides align to TRBD2. The CDR3 loop spans 16 amino acids. V shed 4 bases, J shed 8 bases, and the junction held 13 bases outside the gene matches. Germline V gene sequence: CDR1 SNHLY, CDR2 FYNNEI. CDR3 sequence: CASSAMGSGSNYEQFF. CDR3 coding DNA: TGTGCCAGCAGTGCGATGGGAAGCGGGAGTAACTATGAGCAGTTCTTC.

This chain joins TRBV2 and TRBJ2-3, with D possibly matching TRBD1 (5 bases). Between the trimmed V and J ends, which lost 5 bases and 10 bases, there was a span of 16 bases. Per germline, CDR1 SNHLY and CDR2 FYNNEI. CDR3 length equals 13 residues. The CDR3 here is CASSHSTVDSQYF. The CDR3 DNA reads TGTGCCAGCAGTCACTCGACAGTTGATTCGCAGTATTTT.

V is TRBV18 and J is TRBJ2-7, with 9 bases that match TRBD1. The ends lost 3 bases at V and 0 bases at J; junction bases unmatched: 3. Germline-derived CDR1 and CDR2 are KGHSH and LQKENI. The length of the CDR3 is 15 residues. As DNA, the CDR3 is TGTGCCAGCTCACCCGGGACAGGGAACTCCTACGAGCAGTACTTC. Protein: CASSPGTGNSYEQYF.

The chain employs TRBV12-3 or TRBV12-4 and TRBJ1-3; the D is unclear. V was shortened by 5 bases and J by 4 bases, with 9 bases between the two germline ends. The CDR3 extends over 13 amino acids. CDR3 protein: CASSRNLGNTIYF. As DNA, the CDR3 is TGTGCCAGCAGTCGAAATCTAGGAAACACCATATATTTT.

The chain couples TRBV28 to TRBJ2-7; TRBD2 agrees at 8 bases. V gave up 6 bases and J gave up 7 bases; unmatched junction bases: 11. CDR1 MDHEN and CDR2 SYDVKM come from the germline V gene. The CDR3 length is 14 residues. The CDR3 nucleotides read TGTGCCAGCAGCCCCTGGGAGCGGGAGAATGAGCAGTACTTC. Residues: CASSPWERENEQYF.

V gene TRBV19 combines with J gene TRBJ2-1, with D possibly being TRBD2 (6 bases). CDR3 length equals 13 residues. V was shortened by 2 bases and J by 11 bases, with 13 bases between the two germline ends. Germline lookup yields CDR1 LNHDA and CDR2 SQIVND (reference sequence). For the CDR3, the DNA is TGTGCCAGTAGTATAAGGAGACTAGAACAGCAGTTCTTC. The encoded protein is CASSIRRLEQQFF.

This clone was detected once. This chain connects TRBV7-2 to TRBJ2-1, with 10 bases matching TRBD1. The trim removed 2 bases at V and 7 bases at J, leaving 5 bases unmatched. CDR1 SGHTA and CDR2 FQGNSA come from the germline V gene. This CDR3 is 15 amino acids long. CDR3 bases: TGTGCCAGCAGCTTAAGACAGGGGGCATGGAATGAGCAGTTCTTC. This encodes CASSLRQGAWNEQFF.

The chain combines TRBV11-2 with TRBJ2-7; 9 nucleotides align to TRBD2. The CDR3 extends over 17 amino acids. The ends lost 3 bases at V and 0 bases at J; junction bases unmatched: 9. CDR1 SGHAT and CDR2 FQNNGV come from the germline V gene. The CDR3 reads CASSLGLAGDSSYEQYF. In DNA, the CDR3 is TGTGCCAGCAGCTTGGGGTTAGCGGGAGACTCCTCCTACGAGCAGTACTTC.

Here the CDR3 reads CASSLSGIYGYTF. The CDR3 region has the DNA TGTGCCAGCAGCTTATCAGGGATCTATGGCTACACCTTC. The chain combines TRBV7-9 with TRBJ1-2, with D perhaps matching TRBD1 (5 bases). CDR1 and CDR2 (germline): SEHNR, FQNEAQ (reference sequence). Trimming took 2 bases from V and 4 from J, leaving 8 bases between them. The CDR3 extends over 13 amino acids.

The genes are TRBV5-5 and TRBJ2-3, with D possibly being TRBD2 (5 bases). The CDR3 is 15 residues long. Between the trimmed V and J ends, which lost 1 base and 4 bases, there was a span of 13 bases. The V gene's germline CDR1 is SGHKS and CDR2 YYEKEE (reference sequence). The CDR3 bases are TGTGCCAGCAGCTTGCTCTGGCTAGCCCCAGATACGCAGTATTTT. Encoded protein: CASSLLWLAPDTQYF.

The chain joins TRBV2 to TRBJ1-5; 7 bases agree with TRBD1. The length of the CDR3 is 18 residues. After removal of 8 bases from V and 7 bases from J, the junction contained 23 bases not matched to a gene. Germline V gene sequence: CDR1 SNHLY, CDR2 FYNNEI. The DNA of the CDR3 is TGTGCCAGCCGGTCGCCCTCTTTCCAGGGGGGCGCCCCCCAGCCCCAGCATTTT. This translates into CASRSPSFQGGAPQPQHF.

V usage is TRBV6-5 and J usage is TRBJ2-1; 8 bases map to TRBD2. Germline V CDR1 and CDR2: MNHEY, SVGAGI. Trimming at V came to 7 bases and at J to 3 bases, leaving 8 bases not matched to a gene. This CDR3 is 15 amino acids long. CDR3 bases: TGTGCCAGCACCGAGCGGGGGCTCAACTACAATGAGCAGTTCTTC. This translates into CASTERGLNYNEQFF.

This chain links TRBV5-4 with TRBJ1-4; D is uncertain. The V and J ends lost 3 bases and 5 bases respectively, with 11 bases between them. CDR3 size: 14 residues. The V gene's germline CDR1 is SGHNT and CDR2 YYREEE (reference sequence). CDR3 nucleotides: TGTGCCAGCAGCTCCCCTGCAGACAATGAAAAACTGTTTTTT. Translation gives CASSSPADNEKLFF.

This sequence joins TRBV5-1 and TRBJ2-2, with 8 bases that match TRBD2. CDR1 and CDR2 (germline): SGHRS, YFSETQ. After removal of 3 bases from V and 5 bases from J, the junction contained 3 bases not matched to a gene. The CDR3 spans 14 residues. The DNA for the CDR3 is TGCGCCAGCAGCTCCTCGGGGGGGACCGGGGAGCTGTTTTTT. It yields the protein CASSSSGGTGELFF.

The chain uses TRBV28 and TRBJ1-2; D is possibly TRBD1 (5 bases). The CDR3 length is 14 residues. Germline-derived CDR1 and CDR2 are MDHEN and SYDVKM. Trimming removed 1 base at V and 7 bases at J, with 13 bases between. The CDR3 sequence is CASSLSRVSGGYTF. The CDR3, as DNA: TGTGCCAGCAGTTTATCCAGGGTCTCTGGTGGCTACACCTTC.

This sequence joins TRBV27 and TRBJ2-1, with 9 positions matching TRBD2. The CDR3 extends over 14 amino acids. J gave up 7 bases and V 10 bases, and 11 bases lay outside the gene matches. Germline V lookup: CDR1 MNHEY, CDR2 SMNVEV (reference sequence). The chain's CDR3 is CATKHSGSENEQFF. The CDR3 DNA is TGTGCCACAAAACATAGCGGGAGTGAGAATGAGCAGTTCTTC.

V gene TRBV11-2 combines with J gene TRBJ2-7, with D maybe TRBD1 (8 bases). V was shortened by 4 bases and J by 1 base, with 11 bases between the two germline ends. Germline V gene lookup returns CDR1 SGHAT and CDR2 FQNNGV. The CDR3 has 14 amino acids. The CDR3 coding sequence is TGTGCCAGCAGCTACAGGGGGGGTTCCTACGAGCAGTACTTC. Residues: CASSYRGGSYEQYF.

The chain joins TRBV10-3 to TRBJ2-6; 9 positions match TRBD1. This CDR3 has 17 amino acids. After removal of 5 bases from V and 0 bases from J, the junction contained 5 bases not matched to a gene. Per the germline V gene, CDR1 is ENHRY and CDR2 is SYGVKD. CDR3 bases: TGTGCCATCAGTACAGGGGGCGGATACTCTGGGGCCAACGTCCTGACTTTC. Translation gives CAISTGGGYSGANVLTF.